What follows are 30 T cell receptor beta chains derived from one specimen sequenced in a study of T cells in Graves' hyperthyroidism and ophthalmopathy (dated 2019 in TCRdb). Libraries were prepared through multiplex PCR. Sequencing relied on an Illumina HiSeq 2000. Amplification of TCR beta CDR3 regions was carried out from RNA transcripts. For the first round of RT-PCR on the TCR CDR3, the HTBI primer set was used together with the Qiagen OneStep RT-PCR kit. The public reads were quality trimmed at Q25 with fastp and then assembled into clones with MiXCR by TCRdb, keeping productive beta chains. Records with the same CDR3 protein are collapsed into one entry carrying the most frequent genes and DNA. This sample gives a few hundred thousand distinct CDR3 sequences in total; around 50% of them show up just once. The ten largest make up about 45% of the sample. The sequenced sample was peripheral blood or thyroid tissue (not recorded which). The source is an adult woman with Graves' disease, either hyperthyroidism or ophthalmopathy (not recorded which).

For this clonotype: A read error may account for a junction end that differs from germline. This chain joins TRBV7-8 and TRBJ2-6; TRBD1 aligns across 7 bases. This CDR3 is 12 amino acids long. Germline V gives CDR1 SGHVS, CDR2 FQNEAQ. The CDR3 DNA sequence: TGTGCCAGCAGCGCCCGGGACAGCACTGAAGCTTTC. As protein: CASSARDSTEAF. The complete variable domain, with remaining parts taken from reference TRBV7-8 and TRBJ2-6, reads GAGVSQSPRYKVAKRGQDVALRCDPISGHVSLFWYQQALGQGPEFLTYFQNEAQLDKSGLPSDRFFAERPEGSVSTLKIQRTQQEDSAVYLCASSARDSTEAFGAGSRLTVL.

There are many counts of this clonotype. CDR3 residues: CASSLVGQLNTEAFF. The CDR3, as DNA: TGTGCCAGCAGCTTGGTGGGACAGTTGAACACTGAAGCTTTCTTT. The genes are TRBV5-5 and TRBJ1-1; 7 nucleotides match TRBD1. This CDR3 is 15 amino acids long. Trimming cost V 0 bases and J 0 bases; bases outside gene matches: 2. CDR1 is SGHKS, CDR2 YYEKEE, per germline (reference sequence).

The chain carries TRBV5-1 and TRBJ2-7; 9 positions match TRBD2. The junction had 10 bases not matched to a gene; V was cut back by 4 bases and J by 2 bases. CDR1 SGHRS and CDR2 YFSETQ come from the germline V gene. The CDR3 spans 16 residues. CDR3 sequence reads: CASSAWGLAFPYEQYF. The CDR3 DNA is TGCGCCAGCAGCGCGTGGGGACTAGCCTTTCCCTACGAGCAGTACTTC.

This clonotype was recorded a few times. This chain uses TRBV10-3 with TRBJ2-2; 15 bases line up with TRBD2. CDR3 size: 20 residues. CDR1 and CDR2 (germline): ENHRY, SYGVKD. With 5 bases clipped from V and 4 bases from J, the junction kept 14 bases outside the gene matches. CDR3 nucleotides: TGTGCCATCAGTAAGAACTTGGGACTAGCGGGAGGAGGAGTCACCGGGGAGCTGTTTTTT. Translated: CAISKNLGLAGGGVTGELFF.

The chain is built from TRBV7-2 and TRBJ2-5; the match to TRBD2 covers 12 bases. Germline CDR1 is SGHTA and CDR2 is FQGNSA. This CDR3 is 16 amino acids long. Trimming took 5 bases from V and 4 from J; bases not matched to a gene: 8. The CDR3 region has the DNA TGTGCCAGCAGCACGACTAGCGGGAGCCGGGGAGAGACCCAGTACTTC. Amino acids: CASSTTSGSRGETQYF.

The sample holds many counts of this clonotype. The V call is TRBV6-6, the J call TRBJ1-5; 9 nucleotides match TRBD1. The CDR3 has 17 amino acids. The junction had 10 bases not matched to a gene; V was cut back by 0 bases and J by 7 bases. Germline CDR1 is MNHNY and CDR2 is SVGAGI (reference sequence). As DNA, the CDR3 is TGTGCCAGCAGTTACTCCTCACCGGACAGGGGAAACCAGCCCCAGCATTTT. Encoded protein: CASSYSSPDRGNQPQHF.

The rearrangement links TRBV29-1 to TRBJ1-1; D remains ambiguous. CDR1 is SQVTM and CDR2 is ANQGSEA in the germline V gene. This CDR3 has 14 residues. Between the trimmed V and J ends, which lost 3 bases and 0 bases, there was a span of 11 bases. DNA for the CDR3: TGCAGCGTTGATCATTCGACCCTGAACACTGAAGCTTTCTTT. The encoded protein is CSVDHSTLNTEAFF.

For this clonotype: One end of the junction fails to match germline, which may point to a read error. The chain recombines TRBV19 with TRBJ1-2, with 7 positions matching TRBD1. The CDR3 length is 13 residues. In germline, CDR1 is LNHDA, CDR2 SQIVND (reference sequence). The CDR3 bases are TGTGCCAGTACCCCGGGACAGTTCTATGACTACACCTTC. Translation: CASTPGQFYDYTF. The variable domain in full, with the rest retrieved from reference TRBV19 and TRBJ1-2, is DGGITQSPKYLFRKEGQNVTLSCEQNLNHDAMYWYRQDPGQGLRLIYYSQIVNDFQKGDIAEGYSVSREKKESFPLTVTSAQKNPTAFYLCASTPGQFYDYTFGSGTRLTVV.

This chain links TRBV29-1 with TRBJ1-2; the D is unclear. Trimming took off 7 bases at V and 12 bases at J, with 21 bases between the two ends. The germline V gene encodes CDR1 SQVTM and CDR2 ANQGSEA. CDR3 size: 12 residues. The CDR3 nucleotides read TGCAGCGGTGCGACACCGACCGGGAGCCACACCTTC. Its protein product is CSGATPTGSHTF.

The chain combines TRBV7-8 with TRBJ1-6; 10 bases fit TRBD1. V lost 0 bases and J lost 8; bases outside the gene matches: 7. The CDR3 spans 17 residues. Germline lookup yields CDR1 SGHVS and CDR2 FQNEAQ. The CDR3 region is CASSLARDRGEHSPLHF. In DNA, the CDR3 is TGTGCCAGCAGCTTAGCCCGGGACAGGGGCGAACATTCACCCCTCCACTTT. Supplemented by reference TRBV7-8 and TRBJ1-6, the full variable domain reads GAGVSQSPRYKVAKRGQDVALRCDPISGHVSLFWYQQALGQGPEFLTYFQNEAQLDKSGLPSDRFFAERPEGSVSTLKIQRTQQEDSAVYLCASSLARDRGEHSPLHFGNGTRLTVT.

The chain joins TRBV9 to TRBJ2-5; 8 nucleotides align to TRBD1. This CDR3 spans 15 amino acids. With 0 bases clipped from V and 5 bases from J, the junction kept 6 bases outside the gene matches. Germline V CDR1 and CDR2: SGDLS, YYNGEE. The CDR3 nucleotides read TGTGCCAGCAGCGTAGAGACGGGACAGGTGGAGACCCAGTACTTC. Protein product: CASSVETGQVETQYF.

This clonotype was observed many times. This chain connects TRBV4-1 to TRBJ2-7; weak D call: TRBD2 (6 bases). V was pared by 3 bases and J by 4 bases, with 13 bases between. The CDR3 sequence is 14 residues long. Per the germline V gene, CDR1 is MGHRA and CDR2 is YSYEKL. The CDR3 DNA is TGCGCCAGCAGCCACCCTTCCGGGGGTTACGAGCAGTACTTC. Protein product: CASSHPSGGYEQYF.

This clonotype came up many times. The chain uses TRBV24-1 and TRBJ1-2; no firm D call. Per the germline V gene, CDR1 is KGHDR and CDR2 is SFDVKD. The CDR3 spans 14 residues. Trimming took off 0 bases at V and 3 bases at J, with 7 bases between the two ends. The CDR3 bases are TGTGCCACCAGTGATTTGGACCTCGACTATGGCTACACCTTC. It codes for CATSDLDLDYGYTF.

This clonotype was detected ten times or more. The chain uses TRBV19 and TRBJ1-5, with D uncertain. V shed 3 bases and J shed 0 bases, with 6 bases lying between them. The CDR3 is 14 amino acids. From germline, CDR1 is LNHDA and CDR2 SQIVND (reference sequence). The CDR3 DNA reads TGTGCCAGTAGTATTCTGGATAGCAATCAGCCCCAGCATTTT. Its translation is CASSILDSNQPQHF.

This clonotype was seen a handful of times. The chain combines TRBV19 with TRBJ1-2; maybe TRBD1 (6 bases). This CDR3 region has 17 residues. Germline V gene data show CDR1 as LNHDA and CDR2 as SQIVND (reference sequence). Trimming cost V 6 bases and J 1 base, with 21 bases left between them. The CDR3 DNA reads TGTGCCAGTAGGGGGGTAGATCACAGGGCGATTAACTATGGCTACACCTTC. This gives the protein CASRGVDHRAINYGYTF.

The CDR3 here is CASARDRGQETQYF. The CDR3 bases are TGTGCCAGCGCCCGGGACAGGGGTCAAGAGACCCAGTACTTC. The chain links TRBV12-3 or TRBV12-4 to TRBJ2-5; TRBD1 agrees at 10 bases. The CDR3 has 14 residues. V was pared by 8 bases and J by 2 bases, with 5 bases of the junction left unmatched.

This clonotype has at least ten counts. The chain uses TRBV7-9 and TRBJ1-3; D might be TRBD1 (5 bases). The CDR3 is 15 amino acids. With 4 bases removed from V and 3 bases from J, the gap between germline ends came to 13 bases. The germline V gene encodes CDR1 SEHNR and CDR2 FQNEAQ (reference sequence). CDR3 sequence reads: CASSSRDGGGNTIYF. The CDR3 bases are TGTGCCAGCAGCTCACGGGACGGTGGTGGAAACACCATATATTTT.

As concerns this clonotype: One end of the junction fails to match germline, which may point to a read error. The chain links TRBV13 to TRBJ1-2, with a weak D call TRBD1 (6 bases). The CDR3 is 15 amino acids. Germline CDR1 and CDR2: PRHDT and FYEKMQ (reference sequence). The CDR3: CASSLARQEIYGYTF. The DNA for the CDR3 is TGTGCCAGCAGCTTAGCCCGACAGGAGATCTATGGCTATACCTTC. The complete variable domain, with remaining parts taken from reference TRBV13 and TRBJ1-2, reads AAGVIQSPRHLIKEKRETATLKCYPIPRHDTVYWYQQGPGQDPQFLISFYEKMQSDKGSIPDRFSAQQFSDYHSELNMSSLELGDSALYFCASSLARQEIYGYTFGSGTRLTVV.

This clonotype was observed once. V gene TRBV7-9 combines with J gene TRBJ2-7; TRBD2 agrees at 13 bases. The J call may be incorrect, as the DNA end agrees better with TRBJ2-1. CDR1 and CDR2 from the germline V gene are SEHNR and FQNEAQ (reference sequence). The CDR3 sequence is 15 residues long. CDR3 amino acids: CASSPGTSGNDEQFF. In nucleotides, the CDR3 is TGTGCCAGCAGCCCGGGGACTAGCGGGAACGATGAGCAGTTCTTC.

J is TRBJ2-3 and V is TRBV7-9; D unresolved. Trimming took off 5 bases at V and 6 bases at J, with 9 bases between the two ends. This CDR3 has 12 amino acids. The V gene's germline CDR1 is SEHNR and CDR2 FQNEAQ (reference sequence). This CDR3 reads CASSRIEDTQYF. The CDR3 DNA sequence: TGTGCCAGCAGCCGGATCGAGGATACGCAGTATTTT.

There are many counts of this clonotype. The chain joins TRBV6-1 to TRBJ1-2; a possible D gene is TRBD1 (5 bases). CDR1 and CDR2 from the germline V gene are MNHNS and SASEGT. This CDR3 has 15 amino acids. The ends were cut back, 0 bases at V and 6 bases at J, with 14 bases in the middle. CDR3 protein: CASSEAPDKPHGYTF. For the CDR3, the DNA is TGTGCCAGCAGTGAAGCCCCGGACAAGCCCCATGGCTACACCTTC.

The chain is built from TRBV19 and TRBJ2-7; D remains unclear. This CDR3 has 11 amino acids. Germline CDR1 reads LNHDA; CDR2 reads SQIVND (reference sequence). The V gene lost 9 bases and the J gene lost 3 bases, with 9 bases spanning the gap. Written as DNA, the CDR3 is TGTGCCAGCGGAGACATCTACGAGCAGTACTTC. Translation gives CASGDIYEQYF.

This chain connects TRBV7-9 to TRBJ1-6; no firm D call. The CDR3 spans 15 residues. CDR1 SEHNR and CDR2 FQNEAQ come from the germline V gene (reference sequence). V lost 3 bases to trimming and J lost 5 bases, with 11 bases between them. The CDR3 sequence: CASSFWAGDNSPLHF. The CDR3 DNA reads TGTGCCAGCAGCTTTTGGGCAGGAGATAATTCACCCCTCCACTTT.

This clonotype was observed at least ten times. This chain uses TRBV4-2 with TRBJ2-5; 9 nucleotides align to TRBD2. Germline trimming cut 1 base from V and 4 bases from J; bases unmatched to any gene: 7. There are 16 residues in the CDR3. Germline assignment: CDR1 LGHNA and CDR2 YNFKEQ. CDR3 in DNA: TGTGCCAGCAGCCAAGGTAGCCTAGCGGGAAGAGAGACCCAGTACTTC. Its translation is CASSQGSLAGRETQYF.

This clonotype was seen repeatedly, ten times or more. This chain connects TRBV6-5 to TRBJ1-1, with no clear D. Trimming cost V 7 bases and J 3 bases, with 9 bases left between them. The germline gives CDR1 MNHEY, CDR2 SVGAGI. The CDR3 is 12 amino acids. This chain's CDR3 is CASTGGYTEAFF. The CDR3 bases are TGTGCCAGCACCGGAGGGTACACTGAAGCTTTCTTT.

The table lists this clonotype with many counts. CDR3 residues: CAISDGAGYEQYF. The CDR3 coding sequence is TGTGCCATCAGTGATGGGGCAGGCTACGAGCAGTACTTC. The gene calls are TRBV10-3 and TRBJ2-7; D perhaps matches TRBD1 (5 bases). V lost 3 bases and J lost 3, with 9 bases in between. Germline CDR1 reads ENHRY; CDR2 reads SYGVKD. This CDR3 contains 13 residues.

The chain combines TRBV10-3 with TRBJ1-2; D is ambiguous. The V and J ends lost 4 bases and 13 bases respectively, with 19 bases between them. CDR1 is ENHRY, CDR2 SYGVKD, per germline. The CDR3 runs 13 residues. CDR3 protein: CAISAETWDGRTF. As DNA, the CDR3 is TGTGCCATCAGTGCAGAGACCTGGGATGGTCGCACCTTC.

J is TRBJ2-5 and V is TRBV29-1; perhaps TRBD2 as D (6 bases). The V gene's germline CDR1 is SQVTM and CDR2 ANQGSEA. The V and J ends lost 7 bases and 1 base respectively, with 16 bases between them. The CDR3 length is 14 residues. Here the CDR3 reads CSAMYGGTQETQYF. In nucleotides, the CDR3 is TGCAGCGCCATGTACGGGGGAACCCAAGAGACCCAGTACTTC.

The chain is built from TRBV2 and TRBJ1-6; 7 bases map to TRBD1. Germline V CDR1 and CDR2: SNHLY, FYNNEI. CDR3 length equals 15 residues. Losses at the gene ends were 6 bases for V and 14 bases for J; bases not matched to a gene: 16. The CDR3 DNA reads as TGTGCCAGCAGGAGGGGGCAGGGAAATCCCATCACCCTCCACTTT. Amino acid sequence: CASRRGQGNPITLHF.

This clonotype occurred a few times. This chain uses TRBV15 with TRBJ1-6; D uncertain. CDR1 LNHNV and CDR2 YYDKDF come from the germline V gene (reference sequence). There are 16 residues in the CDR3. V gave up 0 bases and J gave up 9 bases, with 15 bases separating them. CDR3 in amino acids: CATSRDQSGFSSPLHF. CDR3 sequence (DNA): TGTGCCACCAGCAGAGATCAGTCCGGGTTCAGTTCACCCCTCCACTTT.